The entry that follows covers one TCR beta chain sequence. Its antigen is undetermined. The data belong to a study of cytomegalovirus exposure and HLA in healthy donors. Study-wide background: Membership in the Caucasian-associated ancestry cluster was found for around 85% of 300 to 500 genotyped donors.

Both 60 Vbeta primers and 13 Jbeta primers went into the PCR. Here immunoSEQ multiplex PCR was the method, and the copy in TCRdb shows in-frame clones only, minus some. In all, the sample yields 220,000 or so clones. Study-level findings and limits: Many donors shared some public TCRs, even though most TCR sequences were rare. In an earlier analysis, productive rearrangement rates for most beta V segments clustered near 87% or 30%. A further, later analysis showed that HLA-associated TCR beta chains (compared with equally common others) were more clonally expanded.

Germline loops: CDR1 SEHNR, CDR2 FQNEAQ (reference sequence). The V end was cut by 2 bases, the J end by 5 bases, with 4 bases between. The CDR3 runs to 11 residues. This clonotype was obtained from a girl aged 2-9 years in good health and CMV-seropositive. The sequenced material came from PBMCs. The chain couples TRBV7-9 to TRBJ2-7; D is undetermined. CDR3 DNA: TGTGCCAGCAGCTTATATAACGAGCAGTACTTC. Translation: CASSLYNEQYF.